This TCR beta chain originates from a study of beta chain features in type 1 diabetes. Findings of the study overall: Whether TCRB rearrangement is influenced by HLA type went unresolved here. A greater similarity of naive, central memory and Treg TCRB repertoires was seen among patients than among healthy donors.

Expressed TCRB transcripts were sequenced because the isolated RNA had all been reverse transcribed beforehand. Sequenced by immunoSEQ multiplex PCR; TCRdb stores in-frame clones only, minus some. The sample holds 150,000 or so clones, 48% seen once. V was cut by 6 bases and J by 10 bases, with 15 bases left in between. CDR3 length equals 12 residues. Per germline, CDR1 LNHDA and CDR2 SQIVND (reference sequence). Sorting of CD4+ naive, central memory, regulatory and stem cell-like memory cells was performed via CD45RO/CCR7/CD25/CD127/CD95/CD27. Concerning this clone itself: Antigen unknown.

Sequencing input: Tregs from blood. This receptor was taken from a young man in good health. V is TRBV19 and J is TRBJ1-1, with a tentative D call TRBD1 (5 bases). CDR3: CASSQVGLPAFF. In DNA, the CDR3 is TGTGCCAGTAGCCAGGTGGGGCTACCAGCTTTCTTT.